This T cell receptor beta chain came from a study of shared clonotypes between healthy human individuals. Looking at the study overall: There were three CD4 naive, three CD4 memory, two CD8 naive and one CD8 memory plates per donor.

Replicate PCRs from sorted subsets contained approximately 220 ng DNA, which is around 30,000 T cell genomes. Data came from immunoSEQ multiplex PCR; TCRdb stores just in-frame clones and leaves some out. Among roughly 2.6 million clones, approximately 90% were seen once, and the ten largest hold over 0.12%. The CDR3 length is 12 residues. The germline CDR1 and CDR2 sequences are SGHTA and FQGNSA. With 2 bases removed from V and 7 bases from J, the gap between germline ends came to 9 bases. Division of CD4+ cells produced a CD45RA+ naive subset and a CD45RA-negative memory subset. The material sequenced was naive CD4+ T cells sorted from blood. Subset meaning: CD45RA+ positively selected. The sequence was collected from a man aged 18-30 years in good health. The V call is TRBV7-2, the J call TRBJ2-7; no reliable D call. CDR3 amino acids: CASSLNLGEQYF. DNA of the CDR3: TGTGCCAGCAGCTTAAATCTCGGGGAGCAGTACTTC.